This paragraph covers one TCR beta chain sequence. V lost 10 bases and J 7 bases, leaving 11 bases between the germline ends. Germline V gene data show CDR1 as MNHEY and CDR2 as SMNVEV (reference sequence). The CDR3 totals 11 residues. This entry is derived from a study of CD8 T cells in Susac syndrome. An amount of RNA that ranged from roughly 0.45 to 1 ug was reverse transcribed with random hexamers. The authors amplified TCR beta CDR3 across 54 Vbeta and 13 Jbeta using immunoSEQ multiplex PCR. TCRdb redid the calling of the immunoSEQ multiplex PCR reads with MiXCR, one entry per CDR3 protein. The table records some 190,000 distinct CDR3 sequences, 90% to 95% of them present only once. Sequencing of TCR beta was carried out in blood CD8+ and CD4+ T cells. TEMRA cells were FACS-enriched, and CD8+ and CD4+ T cells were isolated negatively.

Sequencing input: CD4+ T cells from PBMCs. V and J are TRBV27 and TRBJ2-1; D is undetermined. This TCR was sampled from a human donor in good health. The CDR3: CATQWDNEQFF. DNA for the CDR3: TGTGCCACGCAATGGGATAATGAGCAGTTCTTC.